Included here is one T cell receptor (beta chain) sequence, with context. The sample belongs to a study of blood T cell repertoires in COVID-19. Study in general: Acute and convalescent COVID-19 samples came from the United States, Italy and Spain.

Profiling relied on immunoSEQ multiplex PCR, and the TCRdb table lists in-frame clones only, not all of them. The data contain some 97,000 clones, roughly 90% of them seen just once; the ten biggest clones take up 5.5% to 8%. V lost 4 bases, J lost 3 bases, and 7 bases lay in between. Germline V CDR1 and CDR2: SGHTA, FQGNSA. CDR3 length: 12 amino acids. Material for sequencing was peripheral blood. The rearrangement uses TRBV7-2 and TRBJ2-7; no firm D call. This receptor was taken from a woman aged 60 to 75 with acute or convalescent COVID-19. As DNA, the CDR3 is TGTGCCAGCAGCTACACCCTCTACGAGCAGTACTTC. Translated: CASSYTLYEQYF.